Each of the 29 T cell receptor beta chains below was sequenced from the same sample in a study of T cell repertoires in cytomegalovirus infection. Using its own MiXCR run on the reads, TCRdb lists one record per CDR3 protein. The sample shows hundreds of thousands of distinct CDR3 sequences, roughly 31% of them seen only once. These receptors' antigens are unknown. The starting material was cultured CD8+ T cells from PBMCs, obtained from culture after CMV antigen stimulation. The source of these receptors is a human donor in good health (CMV status not recorded). Some clones in this sample may be carry-over from other donors' samples.

This clonotype was seen repeatedly, ten times or more. A much larger clonotype is one base distant, so this may be a read error. The chain has TRBV7-9 and TRBJ2-2; D is uncertain. The CDR3 has 12 amino acids. Trimming stripped 6 bases from V and 0 bases from J, with 2 bases between. Germline V gene sequence: CDR1 SEHNR, CDR2 FQNEAQ (reference sequence). CDR3 sequence: CASRPNTGELFF. CDR3 in DNA: TGTGCCAGCAGGCCGAACACCGGGGAGCTGTTTTTT.

This clonotype has ten or more counts. In DNA, the CDR3 is TGTGCCAGCAGCCCAACTAGCGGGGGGACTAATGAGCAGTTCTTC. Translation gives CASSPTSGGTNEQFF. J is TRBJ2-1 and V is TRBV7-6; 12 bases match TRBD2. Per germline, CDR1 SGHVS and CDR2 FNYEAQ. The junction had 6 bases not matched to a gene; V was cut back by 5 bases and J by 7 bases. The CDR3 has 15 amino acids.

The chain links TRBV27 to TRBJ1-5; 7 bases are a match to TRBD1. This CDR3 is built from 14 residues. V was clipped by 5 bases and J by 3 bases; unmatched bases: 4. Germline V gives CDR1 MNHEY, CDR2 SMNVEV (reference sequence). The CDR3 nucleotides read TGTGCCAGCAGTATACAGGGGACCAATCAGCCCCAGCATTTT. It specifies CASSIQGTNQPQHF.

This sequence joins TRBV12-3 or TRBV12-4 and TRBJ1-6, with a possible D match to TRBD1 (6 bases). This CDR3 contains 17 residues. The germline V and J ends were trimmed by 5 bases and 2 bases, with 16 bases remaining between them. CDR3 sequence reads: CASSLNRAPAYNSPLHF. Here the CDR3 DNA reads TGTGCCAGCAGTCTCAACAGGGCCCCTGCCTATAATTCACCCCTCCACTTT.

The sample holds a few counts of this clonotype. This rearrangement joins TRBV19 to TRBJ1-1; D is unresolved. Germline CDR1 is LNHDA and CDR2 is SQIVND (reference sequence). Trimming left V 4 bases short and J 2 bases short, with 20 bases between. CDR3 size: 17 residues. CDR3 residues: CASSKYVVGWSNTEAFF. As DNA, the CDR3 is TGTGCCAGTAGTAAGTACGTAGTAGGGTGGAGTAACACTGAAGCTTTCTTT. The full variable domain, with the rest looked up from reference TRBV19 and TRBJ1-1, is DGGITQSPKYLFRKEGQNVTLSCEQNLNHDAMYWYRQDPGQGLRLIYYSQIVNDFQKGDIAEGYSVSREKKESFPLTVTSAQKNPTAFYLCASSKYVVGWSNTEAFFGQGTRLTVV.

Many counts were recorded for this clonotype. The rearrangement links TRBV7-2 to TRBJ2-7; weak D call: TRBD1 (5 bases). The V end lost 5 bases, the J end lost 2 bases, and 10 bases lay between the germline ends. This CDR3 has 13 residues. Germline V gene sequence: CDR1 SGHTA, CDR2 FQGNSA. The CDR3 DNA sequence: TGTGCCAGCAGCCCTACAGGAACCTACGAGCAGTACGTC. Its translation: CASSPTGTYEQYV.

In this sample, this clonotype turned up a few times. The chain links TRBV6-5 to TRBJ2-3; TRBD1 agrees at 7 bases. This CDR3 spans 16 amino acids. Trimming at V came to 5 bases and at J to 0 bases, leaving 8 bases not matched to a gene. In germline, CDR1 is MNHEY, CDR2 SVGAGI. DNA of the CDR3: TGTGCCAGCAGTGGGACAGTCGCCCTTAGCACAGATACGCAGTATTTT. Its protein product is CASSGTVALSTDTQYF.

CDR3 in DNA: TGTGCCAGCTCTAAAGCGGGGGCGAACACCGGGGAGCTGTTTTTT. This sequence encodes CASSKAGANTGELFF. The rearrangement joins TRBV27 to TRBJ2-2, with 8 nucleotides matching TRBD2. Trimming cost V 8 bases and J 0 bases; bases outside gene matches: 5. CDR1 is MNHEY and CDR2 is SMNVEV in the germline V gene (reference sequence). The CDR3 consists of 15 residues.

Many counts were recorded for this clonotype. This chain uses TRBV7-2 with TRBJ1-1; D is ambiguous. The V end was cut by 5 bases, the J end by 4 bases, with 11 bases between. From germline, CDR1 is SGHTA and CDR2 FQGNSA. This CDR3 spans 13 amino acids. This CDR3 is CASSLGWGTEAFF. As DNA, the CDR3 is TGTGCCAGCAGCCTCGGATGGGGCACTGAAGCTTTCTTT.

This clonotype has just a few counts. The chain has TRBV20-1 and TRBJ2-5; no firm D call. CDR3 length: 11 residues. With 3 bases removed from V and 1 base from J, the gap between germline ends came to 3 bases. Germline assignment: CDR1 DFQATT and CDR2 SNEGSKA (reference sequence). This CDR3 is CSARVQETQYF. The CDR3 DNA reads as TGCAGTGCTAGGGTCCAAGAGACCCAGTACTTC.

The rearrangement uses TRBV5-6 and TRBJ1-1; D remains ambiguous. This CDR3 region has 12 residues. The V end was cut by 3 bases, the J end by 6 bases, with 9 bases between. Germline-derived CDR1 and CDR2 are SGHDT and YYEEEE. The CDR3 nucleotides read TGTGCCAGCAGCTGGAGTGGGGCTGAAGCTTTCTTT. Encoded protein: CASSWSGAEAFF.

This chain links TRBV6-2 or TRBV6-3 with TRBJ2-2, with D possibly TRBD2 on 5 matching bases. Germline lookup yields CDR1 MNHEY and CDR2 SVGEGT. V was pared by 6 bases and J by 1 base, with 6 bases between. This CDR3 region has 13 residues. The CDR3 DNA follows: TGTGCCAGCAGAGGGAGGAACACCGGGGAGCTGTTTTTT. Translating it yields CASRGRNTGELFF.

A word on this clonotype: This may be a read error: a much more frequent sequence differs by one nucleotide. The rearrangement joins TRBV7-8 to TRBJ1-6; D unresolved. Germline assignment: CDR1 SGHVS and CDR2 FQNEAQ. The CDR3 length is 16 residues. V shed 1 base and J shed 8 bases, with 15 bases lying between them. The CDR3 region has the DNA TGTGCCAGCAGCTTAGAGGTGATGGAGGGATATTCACCCCTCCACTTT. Translated: CASSLEVMEGYSPLHF.

The chain employs TRBV13 and TRBJ2-3; 10 bases match TRBD2. V shed 4 bases and J 4 bases; nucleotides not matched to a gene: 8. This CDR3 spans 16 amino acids. Per germline, CDR1 PRHDT and CDR2 FYEKMQ (reference sequence). The CDR3 spells CASSSQAGGPADTQYF. CDR3 coding DNA: TGTGCCAGCAGCTCTCAAGCGGGGGGGCCGGCAGATACGCAGTATTTT. Full variable domain (rest looked up from reference TRBV13 and TRBJ2-3): AAGVIQSPRHLIKEKRETATLKCYPIPRHDTVYWYQQGPGQDPQFLISFYEKMQSDKGSIPDRFSAQQFSDYHSELNMSSLELGDSALYFCASSSQAGGPADTQYFGPGTRLTVL.

This sequence joins TRBV2 and TRBJ1-4; no firm D call. The CDR3 has 14 amino acids. The germline gives CDR1 SNHLY, CDR2 FYNNEI. Trimming shortened V by 4 bases and J by 12 bases, and 18 bases separated the two germline ends. CDR3 in amino acids: CASSVVLREEELFF. The CDR3 DNA sequence: TGTGCCAGCAGTGTGGTTTTGAGGGAGGAGGAACTGTTTTTT.

The sample holds many counts of this clonotype. CDR3 residues: CASSSTDSYEQYF. Here the CDR3 DNA reads TGTGCCAGCAGCTCGACTGACAGCTACGAGCAGTACTTC. The chain employs TRBV7-9 and TRBJ2-7; D perhaps matches TRBD1 (5 bases). CDR1 is SEHNR and CDR2 is FQNEAQ in the germline V gene (reference sequence). The CDR3 contains 13 residues. Deletions cut 4 bases from V and 3 bases from J, with 10 bases between.

This clonotype occurred a few times. The CDR3 bases are TGTGCCAGCAGTGAAGATGATAGCAATCAGCCCCAGCATTTT. Translating it yields CASSEDDSNQPQHF. The J gene is TRBJ1-5, the V gene TRBV6-1; D is uncertain. This CDR3 has 14 amino acids. The V end lost 1 base, the J end lost 0 bases, and 4 bases lay between the germline ends. CDR1 is MNHNS, CDR2 SASEGT, per germline.

The rearrangement joins TRBV7-9 to TRBJ2-7, with D perhaps given as TRBD1 or TRBD2 (5 bases each). The germline CDR1 and CDR2 sequences are SEHNR and FQNEAQ (reference sequence). V was clipped by 5 bases and J by 3 bases, with 17 bases between them. This CDR3 is 15 amino acids long. CDR3 residues: CASSTPRGPNYEQYF. The DNA of the CDR3 is TGTGCCAGCAGCACCCCCCGGGGCCCCAACTACGAGCAGTACTTC.

This clonotype came up a few times. This chain connects TRBV7-2 to TRBJ1-2; D not resolved. CDR3 length equals 14 residues. V lost 1 base to trimming and J lost 0 bases, with 6 bases between them. Germline CDR1 is SGHTA and CDR2 is FQGNSA. The chain's CDR3 is CASSLVSPNYGYTF. As DNA, the CDR3 is TGTGCCAGCAGCTTAGTCTCGCCTAACTATGGCTACACCTTC.

V gene TRBV27 combines with J gene TRBJ2-7, with 10 bases lining up with TRBD1. V gave up 11 bases and J gave up 5 bases; unmatched junction bases: 3. The CDR3 runs to 11 residues. From germline, CDR1 is MNHEY and CDR2 SMNVEV (reference sequence). CDR3 sequence reads: CAVGQGDEQYF. The CDR3 DNA follows: TGTGCCGTTGGACAGGGGGACGAGCAGTACTTC.

For this clonotype: Lacking the conserved final phenylalanine or tryptophan, this CDR3 likely reflects a read error. The chain employs TRBV6-5 and TRBJ2-3; D is possibly TRBD2 (7 bases). The CDR3 extends over 14 amino acids. CDR1 and CDR2 from the germline V gene are MNHEY and SVGAGI. Trimming stripped 2 bases from V and 6 bases from J, with 12 bases between. The CDR3 DNA is TGTGCCAGCAGTTACGGGACGGGGGGCGATACGCAGTATTTA. Protein sequence: CASSYGTGGDTQYL.

This sequence joins TRBV5-8 and TRBJ2-3; D is possibly TRBD1 (6 bases). CDR3 length: 15 residues. Germline assignment: CDR1 SGHTS and CDR2 YDEGEE. Trimming removed 3 bases from V and 0 bases from J, with 11 bases in between. CDR3 residues: CASSWGLSSTDTQYF. Here the CDR3 DNA reads TGTGCCAGCAGCTGGGGGCTTTCGAGCACAGATACGCAGTATTTT.

The V call is TRBV6-8, the J call TRBJ2-1; 9 positions match TRBD2. CDR3 length: 19 amino acids. Unmatched junction bases numbered 15, after V lost 5 bases and J lost 1 base. The V gene's germline CDR1 is MNHGY and CDR2 SAAAGT. CDR3 nucleotides: TGTGCCAGCAGTGGCCATAGGAGCGGGGGGCCCCCTTCCTACAATGAGCAGTTCTTC. Protein: CASSGHRSGGPPSYNEQFF.

This clonotype occurred a few times. CDR3 coding DNA: TGTGCCAGCAGTGGGACAGGGGAAAACAATGAGCAGTTCTTC. Translating gives CASSGTGENNEQFF. The chain employs TRBV6-4 and TRBJ2-1, with 9 bases aligning to TRBD1. Germline V gene data show CDR1 as MRHNA and CDR2 as SNTAGT. The CDR3 extends over 14 amino acids. J was trimmed by 5 bases and V by 4 bases; bases with no gene match: 3.

This clonotype was found a few times. The chain's CDR3 is CASWDRVNQPQHF. In DNA form, the CDR3 reads TGTGCCAGCTGGGACAGAGTCAATCAGCCCCAGCATTTT. The rearrangement uses TRBV19 and TRBJ1-5; 7 positions agree with TRBD1. Germline CDR1 reads LNHDA; CDR2 reads SQIVND (reference sequence). CDR3 size: 13 residues. Trimming took 9 bases from V and 3 from J; bases not matched to a gene: 5.

J is TRBJ2-7 and V is TRBV7-6; the D is unclear. Germline-derived CDR1 and CDR2 are SGHVS and FNYEAQ. This CDR3 has 13 amino acids. Trimming stripped 7 bases from V and 2 bases from J, with 12 bases between. The CDR3 reads CASTQGPTYEQYF. The CDR3 bases are TGTGCCAGCACCCAAGGGCCGACCTACGAGCAGTACTTC.

This chain uses TRBV18 with TRBJ1-1, with D uncertain. There are 14 residues in the CDR3. Trimming cost V 6 bases and J 1 base, with 12 bases left between them. Per the germline V gene, CDR1 is KGHSH and CDR2 is LQKENI. The DNA of the CDR3 is TGTGCCAGCTCCCCTAGAGAAGGGAACACTGAAGCTTTCTTT. This gives the protein CASSPREGNTEAFF.

The chain links TRBV25-1 to TRBJ1-5; D unclear. Trimming shortened V by 1 base and J by 0 bases, and 10 bases separated the two germline ends. This CDR3 region has 16 residues. CDR1 and CDR2 from the germline V gene are MGHDK and SYGVNS. The CDR3 DNA is TGTGCCAGCAGTGAATCGGGCAGTCATAGCAATCAGCCCCAGCATTTT. The encoded protein is CASSESGSHSNQPQHF.

V gene TRBV6-2 or TRBV6-3 combines with J gene TRBJ1-1; weak D call: TRBD1 (5 bases). CDR3 size: 14 residues. The V and J ends lost 7 bases and 5 bases respectively, with 17 bases between them. CDR1 is MNHEY and CDR2 is SVGEGT in the germline V gene. In DNA, the CDR3 is TGTGCCAGCACCGAGACGGGGGGGAGAACTGAAGCTTTCTTT. It specifies CASTETGGRTEAFF.